This TCR beta chain was captured in a study of blood T cell repertoires in COVID-19. At the level of the study: From the United States, Italy and Spain came samples of acute and convalescent COVID-19. From T cells, B-cell-depleted T cells, or PBMCs came the material, which was cDNA or gDNA.

Authors' data handling: Estimated nucleated cell counts came from reference gene primer amplification. This table comes from immunoSEQ multiplex PCR, and its TCRdb copy is limited to in-frame clones, with some not included. That table is the source of V, J and clone size, and D and trimming were worked out from the DNA. The sample lists over 150,000 clones; under 95% were seen once. Per germline, CDR1 SGHTA and CDR2 FQGNSA. V gave up 5 bases and J gave up 2 bases, with 12 bases separating them. The CDR3 has 14 amino acids. This chain links TRBV7-2 with TRBJ1-2; D is perhaps TRBD1 (5 bases). The sequence was obtained from a man aged 50 or older with acute or convalescent COVID-19. Material for sequencing was peripheral blood. The CDR3 region is CASSEMGGNYGYTF. CDR3 bases: TGTGCCAGCAGCGAAATGGGGGGGAACTATGGCTACACCTTC. The full variable domain, completed using reference TRBV7-2 and TRBJ1-2, is GAGVSQSPSNKVTEKGKDVELRCDPISGHTALYWYRQSLGQGLEFLIYFQGNSAPDKSGLPSDRFSAERTGGSVSTLTIQRTQQEDSAVYLCASSEMGGNYGYTFGSGTRLTVV.